The rows below give T cell receptor beta chains drawn from one sample of a study of blood T cell repertoires in COVID-19. TCRdb's copy holds only in-frame clones and misses some; the assay was immunoSEQ multiplex PCR. The sample lists hundreds of thousands of clones; around 87% were seen once. Specimen: peripheral blood. The receptor set was obtained from a woman between 35 and 50 years old who had recovered from COVID-19. Each CDR3 is given with its conserved first and last residue. D genes are given only for firm matches. A row's size may be missing; if present it is once, few, many or a size class.

TRBV30	TRBD1	TRBJ1-5	-	CAWTGQGDQPQHF	TGTGCCTGGACCGGACAGGGAGATCAGCCCCAGCATTTT
TRBV15	TRBD1	TRBJ1-1	-	CATSRYTGGTEAFF	TGTGCCACCAGCAGATACACAGGGGGCACTGAAGCTTTCTTT
TRBV28	-	TRBJ1-1	many	CASSTTEGLMNTEAFF	TGTGCCAGCAGTACGACCGAGGGCCTGATGAACACTGAAGCTTTCTTT
TRBV11-2	TRBD2	TRBJ2-1	-	CASRTSGTSSYNEQFF	TGTGCCAGCAGAACTAGCGGGACGAGCTCCTACAATGAGCAGTTCTTC
TRBV6-4	TRBD1	TRBJ2-3	-	CASSRTGGTDTQYF	TGTGCCAGCAGTAGGACAGGGGGCACAGATACGCAGTATTTT
TRBV7-3	-	TRBJ1-1	-	CASSLAGAGTEAFF	TGTGCCAGCAGCTTAGCGGGGGCTGGCACTGAAGCTTTCTTT
TRBV5-4	-	TRBJ2-7	-	CASSYDWSYEQYF	TGTGCCAGCAGCTATGACTGGTCCTACGAGCAGTACTTC
TRBV5-1	-	TRBJ2-2	-	CASEGQNTGELFF	TGCGCCAGCGAGGGACAGAACACCGGGGAGCTGTTTTTT
TRBV2	TRBD1	TRBJ1-6	-	CASKADRGTGSPLHF	TGTGCCAGCAAAGCGGACAGGGGGACAGGTTCACCCCTCCACTTT
TRBV6-5	TRBD1	TRBJ2-5	-	CASRQGAQETQYF	TGTGCCAGCAGACAGGGGGCCCAAGAGACCCAGTACTTC
TRBV3-1/TRBV3-2	TRBD2	TRBJ2-1	-	CASTFTRDYGNEQFF	TGTGCCAGCACCTTCACTAGGGACTATGGCAATGAGCAGTTCTTC
TRBV6-5	TRBD1	TRBJ1-3	-	CASSPRTGSGNTIYF	TGTGCCAGCAGTCCCCGGACAGGTTCTGGAAACACCATATATTTT
TRBV4-1	TRBD2	TRBJ2-3	few	CASSFGGGADTQYF	TGCGCCAGCAGCTTCGGGGGGGGTGCAGATACGCAGTATTTT
TRBV20-1	TRBD1	TRBJ1-5	-	CSASLTQGLDQPQHF	TGCAGTGCCAGTTTGACACAGGGGTTGGATCAGCCCCAGCATTTT
TRBV19	TRBD1	TRBJ1-1	-	CASSQTGDGTEAFF	TGTGCCAGTAGCCAGACAGGGGACGGCACTGAAGCTTTCTTT
TRBV2	TRBD1	TRBJ1-3	once	CASSAGQGAGYGNTIYF	TGTGCCAGCAGTGCGGGACAGGGGGCTGGCTACGGAAACACCATATATTTT
TRBV5-1	TRBD2	TRBJ2-3	-	CASSLEAGTSTDTQYF	TGCGCCAGCAGCTTGGAAGCGGGGACTAGCACAGATACGCAGTATTTT
TRBV3-1/TRBV3-2	-	TRBJ1-4	-	CASSRGIHEKLFF	TGTGCCAGCAGCCGAGGGATACATGAAAAACTGTTTTTT
TRBV5-1	TRBD1	TRBJ1-1	-	CASSDGTGTTEAFF	TGCGCCAGCAGCGACGGGACAGGGACTACTGAAGCTTTCTTT
TRBV27	-	TRBJ1-5	-	CASSLQAGQPQHF	TGTGCCAGCAGCCTACAGGCCGGACAGCCCCAGCATTTT
TRBV10-3	TRBD1	TRBJ1-3	-	CAITTGASSGNTIYF	TGTGCCATCACAACAGGGGCGTCCTCTGGAAACACCATATATTTT
TRBV19	-	TRBJ1-5	once	CASSRTVNQPQHF	TGTGCCAGTAGTCGGACTGTCAATCAGCCCCAGCATTTT
TRBV29-1	TRBD2	TRBJ2-1	-	CSARGDPYNEQFF	TGCAGCGCACGGGGGGACCCATACAATGAGCAGTTCTTC
TRBV4-2	TRBD1	TRBJ2-7	few	CASSQFGWRQGHSYEQYF	TGTGCCAGCAGCCAGTTCGGGTGGCGACAGGGGCACTCCTACGAGCAGTACTTC
TRBV6-2/TRBV6-3	TRBD2	TRBJ2-7	few	CASSVSGGPYYEQYF	TGTGCCAGCAGTGTGAGCGGGGGGCCTTACTACGAGCAGTACTTC
TRBV14	TRBD2	TRBJ2-3	few	CASSQLAGGIGSDTQYF	TGTGCCAGCAGCCAGCTAGCGGGGGGGATAGGGTCAGATACGCAGTATTTT
TRBV5-5	-	TRBJ2-5	-	CASSLRGGLTAETQYF	TGTGCCAGCAGCTTGCGCGGGGGCCTCACGGCGGAGACCCAGTACTTC
TRBV4-1	-	TRBJ2-1	-	CASSQEWAFGEQFF	TGCGCCAGCAGCCAAGAGTGGGCCTTTGGTGAGCAGTTCTTC
TRBV5-5	-	TRBJ2-7	-	CASSLGPGVSSYEQYF	TGTGCCAGCAGCTTAGGGCCCGGGGTGAGCTCCTACGAGCAGTACTTC
TRBV15	TRBD1	TRBJ2-7	-	CATSLPWGRGRYEQYF	TGTGCCACCAGTCTACCTTGGGGCAGGGGGCGATACGAGCAGTACTTC
TRBV6-5	-	TRBJ2-7	-	CASSSRGPYEQYF	TGTGCCAGCAGTTCCAGGGGACCCTACGAGCAGTACTTC
TRBV24-1	TRBD1	TRBJ1-2	-	CATSDTGESGYTF	TGTGCCACCAGTGATACAGGGGAGTCTGGCTACACCTTC
TRBV9	TRBD2	TRBJ2-5	-	CASSVGPSGGQETQYF	TGTGCCAGCAGCGTAGGCCCTAGCGGGGGCCAAGAGACCCAGTACTTC
TRBV6-5	-	TRBJ1-6	-	CASSYEEFGNSPLHF	TGTGCCAGCAGTTACGAAGAGTTCGGGAATTCACCCCTCCACTTT
TRBV7-9	-	TRBJ1-3	-	CASSLDRSGNTIYF	TGTGCCAGCAGCTTAGACAGATCTGGAAACACCATATATTTT
TRBV27	-	TRBJ1-6	few	CASSSGTDGGNSPLHF	TGTGCCAGCAGTTCCGGAACTGATGGCGGTAATTCACCCCTCCACTTT
TRBV6-2/TRBV6-3	TRBD1	TRBJ1-6	-	CASSRTGPAYNSPLHF	TGTGCCAGCAGCCGGACAGGGCCTGCCTATAATTCACCCCTCCACTTT
TRBV15	-	TRBJ1-1	-	CATSRMSGEAFF	TGTGCCACCAGCAGGATGTCCGGTGAAGCTTTCTTT
TRBV6-5	TRBD1	TRBJ2-4	-	CASITGQLAKNIQYF	TGTGCCAGCATCACGGGACAGCTAGCCAAAAACATTCAGTACTTC
TRBV7-3	TRBD2	TRBJ2-7	-	CASSPGLAGSALGYEQYF	TGTGCCAGCAGCCCGGGACTAGCGGGATCCGCCTTGGGATACGAGCAGTACTTC
TRBV19	-	TRBJ1-5	once	CASSSLQAGSNQPQHF	TGTGCCAGTAGTTCACTGCAGGCGGGGAGCAATCAGCCCCAGCATTTT
TRBV5-1	-	TRBJ1-4	-	CASSSRGSNEKLFF	TGCGCCAGCAGCTCCAGGGGTTCTAATGAAAAACTGTTTTTT
TRBV13	TRBD2	TRBJ2-7	-	CASSSSPSSGTPYEQYF	TGTGCCAGCAGCTCTTCTCCCTCTAGCGGGACTCCGTACGAGCAGTACTTC
TRBV6-1	TRBD1	TRBJ1-6	once	CASSEIAGGKSPLHF	TGTGCCAGCAGTGAAATAGCAGGGGGCAAATCACCCCTCCACTTT
TRBV2	TRBD1	TRBJ1-2	-	CASDEGALDYGYTF	TGTGCCAGCGACGAGGGGGCTCTCGACTATGGCTACACCTTC
TRBV2	TRBD2	TRBJ2-1	-	CASSVLAGGPGNEQFF	TGTGCCAGCAGTGTCCTAGCGGGGGGGCCGGGGAATGAGCAGTTCTTC
TRBV2	-	TRBJ2-5	-	CASSERSSQETQYF	TGTGCCAGCAGTGAGAGGTCGTCGCAAGAGACCCAGTACTTC
TRBV6-5	-	TRBJ1-2	-	CASSYGRRGGYTF	TGTGCCAGCAGTTACGGACGTCGGGGTGGCTACACCTTC
TRBV9	-	TRBJ1-2	few	CASSPRGSYGYTF	TGTGCCAGCAGCCCCCGAGGAAGCTATGGCTACACCTTC
TRBV3-1/TRBV3-2	-	TRBJ2-2	-	CASSHRQGGKTGELFF	TGTGCCAGCAGCCATAGACAGGGCGGGAAGACCGGGGAGCTGTTTTTT
TRBV4-1	TRBD1	TRBJ1-4	-	CASSPRPGQGNEKLFF	TGCGCCAGCAGCCCTAGACCGGGACAGGGAAATGAAAAACTGTTTTTT
TRBV9	TRBD2	TRBJ2-1	-	CASGEAGGSYNEQFF	TGTGCCAGCGGGGAGGCGGGGGGGTCCTACAATGAGCAGTTCTTC
TRBV10-3	-	TRBJ2-6	-	CAISEWRGPNVLTF	TGTGCCATCAGTGAATGGCGGGGCCCCAACGTCCTGACTTTC
TRBV19	-	TRBJ1-3	-	CASEDSSGNTIYF	TGTGCCAGTGAAGACAGCTCTGGAAACACCATATATTTT
TRBV10-2	TRBD1	TRBJ1-2	once	CASRNTGGETHGYTF	TGCGCCAGCCGCAACACAGGGGGAGAAACTCATGGCTACACCTTC
TRBV7-9	TRBD1	TRBJ2-5	-	CASSQGGWSQYF	TGTGCCAGCAGCCAAGGGGGCTGGTCCCAGTACTTC
TRBV27	-	TRBJ2-7	-	CASSSTPGGEQYF	TGTGCCAGCAGTTCAACACCAGGAGGCGAGCAGTACTTC
TRBV25-1	TRBD1	TRBJ2-7	-	CASRATGHVGYEQYF	TGTGCCAGCAGGGCGACAGGGCATGTTGGCTACGAGCAGTACTTC
TRBV29-1	-	TRBJ1-1	few	CSVLGGTEAFF	TGCAGCGTTTTGGGGGGTACTGAAGCTTTCTTT